Listed below are T cell receptor beta chains from one sample, sequenced in a study of immune evolution from preneoplasia to lung adenocarcinoma. Assay used: immunoSEQ multiplex PCR; TCRdb lists only in-frame clones, some missing. The sample yields approximately 9,000 clones, 70% to 90% seen once. The sample comprised FFPE minimally invasive lung adenocarcinoma tissue. The receptors stem from a person aged 70 to 79 with lung adenocarcinoma. The conserved cysteine and the conserved F or W are not part of the CDR3 here. A D gene is named only where the DNA matches it firmly.

TRBD2	TRBV11-2	TRBJ2-3	ASSFPGGATDTQY
.	TRBV10-2	TRBJ1-1	ASSGGMNTEAF
TRBD1	TRBV5-5	TRBJ2-2	ASSPGQGSGELF
.	TRBV7-9	TRBJ1-1	AITGTTGLIGAF
TRBD2	TRBV5-1	TRBJ2-2	ASSFLAGVTTGELF
.	TRBV15	TRBJ1-6	ATSSRTQDNSPLH
TRBD2	TRBV5-4	TRBJ2-3	ASSSGGAASTDTQY
.	TRBV28	TRBJ2-5	ASIGSEGRVRTQY
.	TRBV6-5	TRBJ1-6	ASRRTELSPLH
TRBD2	TRBV18	TRBJ2-1	ASSPLAGANNEQF
.	TRBV4-2	TRBJ1-5	ASSQVGTGSQPQH
.	TRBV19	TRBJ2-6	ASSINPGANVLT
TRBD2	TRBV6-1	TRBJ2-7	ASSVGGESYEQY
.	TRBV7-9	TRBJ1-6	ASSFFRVRDGLNSPLH
.	TRBV5-4	TRBJ2-7	ASSLDLGVLDEQY
.	TRBV11-1	TRBJ1-2	ASSLNRLRQDGYT
TRBD2	TRBV5-1	TRBJ2-1	ASSGAGGGAVDEQF
.	TRBV2	TRBJ1-1	ASRQSVGTEAF
.	TRBV6-5	TRBJ2-1	ASSRGNEQF
.	TRBV6-5	TRBJ2-7	ATQRGYEQY
.	TRBV4-2	TRBJ1-4	ASSRGPTATNEKLF
.	TRBV19	TRBJ1-5	ASSRSDSNQPQH
.	TRBV7-3	TRBJ2-3	ASSFGGHFTDTQY
.	TRBV29-1	TRBJ2-1	SVSKEVEQF
TRBD1	TRBV5-1	TRBJ1-3	ASSYGQAGNTIY
.	TRBV11-2	TRBJ2-3	ASSRLPGLGQDTQY
TRBD1	TRBV2	TRBJ1-5	TSSGQGRNQPQH
.	TRBV11-2	TRBJ1-2	ASSLVARLMGYGYT
TRBD1	TRBV4-1	TRBJ1-5	ASSPLGTGEGNQPQH
TRBD2	TRBV2	TRBJ2-5	ASRAPSGGAEETQY
.	TRBV2	TRBJ1-5	ASSFDLNQPQH
.	TRBV5-1	TRBJ1-1	ASSIGDRTEAF